Below are 30 T cell receptor beta chains sequenced from a single sample in a study of regulatory T cells in long-lasting Graves disease. Arm-PCR of CDR3 regions and iRepertoire HTBI primers were the basis on which TCR beta libraries were built. TCRdb recomputed calls from the multiplex PCR reads with MiXCR, one row per CDR3 protein. This repertoire shows around 250,000 distinct CDR3 sequences, about 18% found once; its top ten account for over 20%. Noted time point: newly diagnosed GD, antithyroid drugs for less than 3 months. Preparation of the TCR library used RNA extracted from PBMCs. Sequenced material: peripheral blood mononuclear cells (PBMCs), taken at new diagnosis, from a patient treated with antithyroid drugs. The receptors were sampled from a female donor with Graves disease.

This clonotype appeared a few times. The chain couples TRBV5-6 to TRBJ1-2, with D possibly matching TRBD1 (6 bases). CDR3 length: 14 amino acids. Trimming removed 4 bases from V and 2 bases from J, with 12 bases in between. In germline, CDR1 is SGHDT, CDR2 YYEEEE. CDR3: CASSTGQYNYGYTF. The CDR3 DNA sequence: TGTGCCAGCAGCACCGGACAGTACAACTATGGCTACACCTTC.

This clonotype showed up many times. This chain uses TRBV19 with TRBJ1-5; unclear D gene. The CDR3 spans 14 residues. The germline V gene encodes CDR1 LNHDA and CDR2 SQIVND (reference sequence). V was cut by 3 bases and J by 4 bases, with 10 bases left in between. The CDR3 nucleotides read TGTGCCAGTAGTATCCCCAGCGAAAATCAGCCCCAGCATTTT. It yields the protein CASSIPSENQPQHF.

This clonotype was recorded at least ten times. The chain carries TRBV29-1 and TRBJ2-1; 8 bases agree with TRBD2. The germline V gene encodes CDR1 SQVTM and CDR2 ANQGSEA. CDR3 length equals 12 residues. CDR3 in amino acids: CTSGSGFNEQFF. Written as DNA, the CDR3 is TGCACCAGCGGGAGTGGTTTCAATGAGCAGTTCTTC.

This clonotype was picked up many times. The chain links TRBV2 to TRBJ1-2; D uncertain. In germline, CDR1 is SNHLY, CDR2 FYNNEI. This CDR3 is 13 amino acids long. Trimming stripped 4 bases from V and 9 bases from J, with 15 bases between. In nucleotides, the CDR3 is TGTGCCAGCAGTGTCAACCCCGCTTATAGCTACACCTTC. It specifies CASSVNPAYSYTF. The full variable domain, completed using reference TRBV2 and TRBJ1-2, is EPEVTQTPSHQVTQMGQEVILRCVPISNHLYFYWYRQILGQKVEFLVSFYNNEISEKSEIFDDQFSVERPDGSNFTLKIRSTKLEDSAMYFCASSVNPAYSYTFGSGTRLTVV.

This clonotype was recorded at least ten times. The chain couples TRBV20-1 to TRBJ2-3, with 7 bases that match TRBD2. CDR1 and CDR2 (germline): DFQATT, SNEGSKA (reference sequence). V lost 4 bases and J lost 2; bases outside the gene matches: 3. The CDR3 loop spans 13 amino acids. CDR3 protein: CSANGGYTDTQYF. The CDR3 DNA reads TGCAGTGCTAACGGGGGGTACACAGATACGCAGTATTTT.

This clonotype is a singleton in its sample. The genes are TRBV28 and TRBJ2-5; tentative D call: TRBD2 (5 bases). With 2 bases removed from V and 4 bases from J, the gap between germline ends came to 17 bases. Germline values: CDR1 MDHEN, CDR2 SYDVKM. The CDR3 spans 16 residues. The CDR3 DNA is TGTGCCAGCAGTTTAATGGTTAGCGACCGGGGAGAGACCCAGTACTTC. Encoded protein: CASSLMVSDRGETQYF. Looking up the rest from reference TRBV28 and TRBJ2-5 gives the full variable domain: DVKVTQSSRYLVKRTGEKVFLECVQDMDHENMFWYRQDPGLGLRLIYFSYDVKMKEKGDIPEGYSVSREKKERFSLILESASTNQTSMYLCASSLMVSDRGETQYFGPGTRLLVL.

This clonotype was detected a few times. This chain uses TRBV6-1 with TRBJ2-3; D unresolved. In germline, CDR1 is MNHNS, CDR2 SASEGT. V was shortened by 7 bases and J by 2 bases, with 7 bases between the two germline ends. The CDR3 has 12 amino acids. The CDR3 DNA reads as TGTGCCAGCACCGCGATCACAGATACGCAGTATTTT. Its protein is CASTAITDTQYF.

About this clonotype: Given a much more abundant clone one base away, this may be a read error. The chain carries TRBV20-1 and TRBJ2-2; D is uncertain. The CDR3 covers 14 residues. The germline V and J ends were trimmed by 1 base and 5 bases, with 11 bases remaining between them. Germline values: CDR1 DFQATT, CDR2 SNEGSKA (reference sequence). The CDR3 reads CSARGILRTGELFF. The CDR3 DNA reads as TGCAGTGCTAGAGGCATTTTGAGAACCGGGGAGCTGTTTTTT.

This clonotype was picked up many times. The chain employs TRBV11-2 and TRBJ1-1; 7 nucleotides agree with TRBD1. CDR1 is SGHAT and CDR2 is FQNNGV in the germline V gene. The junction had 11 bases not matched to a gene; V was cut back by 6 bases and J by 4 bases. This CDR3 has 15 residues. The CDR3 spells CASRPRDSLSTEAFF. The CDR3 DNA follows: TGTGCCAGCAGACCCCGGGACAGCCTGTCCACTGAAGCTTTCTTT.

This clonotype was detected many times. The chain combines TRBV5-8 with TRBJ2-2; 15 bases fit TRBD2. The CDR3 is 17 residues long. The germline gives CDR1 SGHTS, CDR2 YDEGEE. Trimming cost V 1 base and J 4 bases; bases outside gene matches: 2. CDR3 DNA sequence: TGTGCCAGCAGCTTGTGGGGACTAGCGGGAGGCACCGGGGAGCTGTTTTTT. This codes for CASSLWGLAGGTGELFF.

This clonotype was found many times. The chain carries TRBV30 and TRBJ1-1, with 7 bases that match TRBD1. Germline trimming cut 7 bases from V and 0 bases from J; bases unmatched to any gene: 5. This CDR3 is built from 13 residues. Germline-derived CDR1 and CDR2 are GTSNPN and SVGIG (reference sequence). The DNA of the CDR3 is TGTGCCTCGCACAGGGGTGTGAACACTGAAGCTTTCTTT. Translated, it gives CASHRGVNTEAFF.

Ten or more counts support this clonotype. The gene calls are TRBV25-1 and TRBJ2-3; the match to TRBD2 covers 10 bases. Germline V gene lookup returns CDR1 MGHDK and CDR2 SYGVNS. With 7 bases clipped from V and 9 bases from J, the junction kept 7 bases outside the gene matches. The CDR3 sequence is 13 residues long. The CDR3 bases are TGTGCCAGCAAAGAGCGGGAGGGCGGCACGCAGTATTTT. This codes for CASKEREGGTQYF.

This clonotype was picked up many times. The chain carries TRBV4-3 and TRBJ2-7, with D uncertain. Trimming shortened V by 1 base and J by 1 base, and 8 bases separated the two germline ends. Germline-derived CDR1 and CDR2 are LGHNA and YSLEER. The CDR3 runs 14 residues. DNA for the CDR3: TGCGCCAGCAGCCAAGGTCCGGTTTCCTACGAGCAGTACTTC. Encoded protein: CASSQGPVSYEQYF.

This clonotype was seen many times. As DNA, the CDR3 is TGTGCCAGCTCACCCACCGAGCGGCGAAACTATGGCTACACCTTC. Its translation is CASSPTERRNYGYTF. V usage is TRBV18 and J usage is TRBJ1-2; D is undetermined. Germline V gives CDR1 KGHSH, CDR2 LQKENI. Trimming removed 3 bases at V and 2 bases at J, with 13 bases between. This CDR3 has 15 amino acids.

About this clonotype: Without the conserved terminal phenylalanine or tryptophan, this CDR3 likely stems from a read error. This chain uses TRBV24-1 with TRBJ2-2, with TRBD1 matching 11 bases. The CDR3 length is 18 residues. Germline loops: CDR1 KGHDR, CDR2 SFDVKD. The V gene end was trimmed by 0 bases and the J gene end by 7 bases; junction bases not matched to a gene: 9. CDR3 in amino acids: CATSDLRTGGQGGGELFL. The DNA for the CDR3 is TGTGCCACCAGTGATTTGCGGACGGGGGGACAGGGGGGCGGGGAGCTGTTTTTG.

Notes on this clonotype: One base separates it from a far larger clone, so it is likely a read error. The rearrangement joins TRBV28 to TRBJ2-5; 7 bases are a match to TRBD2. CDR1 is MDHEN, CDR2 SYDVKM, per germline. This CDR3 has 14 amino acids. With 6 bases clipped from V and 11 bases from J, the junction kept 15 bases outside the gene matches. The CDR3 protein is CASRPPGLTNEQYF. CDR3 in DNA: TGTGCCAGCAGACCGCCGGGACTAACGAATGAGCAGTACTTC.

In its sample, this clonotype was seen many times. The rearrangement joins TRBV12-3 or TRBV12-4 to TRBJ2-4, with 14 bases matching TRBD2. The length of the CDR3 is 16 residues. V lost 8 bases to trimming and J lost 6 bases; unmatched junction nucleotides: 9. The CDR3 DNA reads TGTGCCAGCTCCCGGCCGGGACTAGCGGGAGCAAACATTCAGTACTTC. It is translated as CASSRPGLAGANIQYF.

This clonotype was recorded many times. The rearrangement links TRBV6-1 to TRBJ1-1; D remains ambiguous. The CDR3 has 15 amino acids. V gave up 2 bases and J gave up 0 bases, with 10 bases separating them. Per germline, CDR1 MNHNS and CDR2 SASEGT. The CDR3 DNA sequence: TGTGCCAGCAGTGAAAAGTCCCATCTGAACACTGAAGCTTTCTTT. Translation gives CASSEKSHLNTEAFF.

J is TRBJ1-3 and V is TRBV20-1; 8 nucleotides match TRBD1. There are 15 residues in the CDR3. In germline, CDR1 is DFQATT, CDR2 SNEGSKA (reference sequence). Losses at the gene ends were 0 bases for V and 4 bases for J; bases not matched to a gene: 5. The CDR3 nucleotides are TGCAGTGCTAGAGATCCGAGACAGGGGGGAAACACCATATATTTT. Amino acids: CSARDPRQGGNTIYF.

Details on this clonotype: A far larger clone is only one base removed, so a read error is likely. The chain links TRBV6-4 to TRBJ1-4; D perhaps matches TRBD1 (6 bases). This CDR3 comprises 14 residues. Germline values: CDR1 MRHNA, CDR2 SNTAGT. Trimming left V 5 bases short and J 8 bases short, with 15 bases between. The CDR3 loop reads CASSPAQGREKLFF. The CDR3 DNA sequence: TGTGCCAGCAGTCCGGCACAGGGCCGGGAAAAACTGTTTTTT.

The genes are TRBV11-2 and TRBJ2-2, with 8 bases matching TRBD2. The CDR3 contains 18 residues. The ends lost 5 bases at V and 0 bases at J; junction bases unmatched: 11. Germline V gene lookup returns CDR1 SGHAT and CDR2 FQNNGV. The CDR3 coding sequence is TGTGCCAGCAGCCTAGCCCGGGGGGGCCCCACGAACACCGGGGAGCTGTTTTTT. Translating it yields CASSLARGGPTNTGELFF.

This clonotype appeared many times. V is TRBV24-1 and J is TRBJ2-5, with no clear D. CDR1 and CDR2 (germline): KGHDR, SFDVKD. Trimming took off 4 bases at V and 2 bases at J, with 13 bases between the two ends. The CDR3 is 15 amino acids. CDR3 bases: TGTGCCACCAGTGAGCGTGGCCGAGGTCAAGAGACCCAGTACTTC. It yields the protein CATSERGRGQETQYF.

In this sample, this clonotype turned up many times. The chain couples TRBV18 to TRBJ2-3, with 7 bases that match TRBD2. CDR3 length: 14 amino acids. J gave up 4 bases and V 3 bases, and 4 bases lay outside the gene matches. The germline V gene has CDR1 KGHSH and CDR2 LQKENI. The CDR3 region is CASSPRRESDTQYF. In nucleotides, the CDR3 is TGTGCCAGCTCACCCCGGCGGGAGTCAGATACGCAGTATTTT.

This clonotype was recorded at least ten times. This chain uses TRBV5-6 with TRBJ2-7, with TRBD1 matching 8 bases. The CDR3 extends over 16 amino acids. The ends lost 4 bases at V and 4 bases at J; junction bases unmatched: 13. Per germline, CDR1 SGHDT and CDR2 YYEEEE. The CDR3 sequence is CASSLAPGQEIYEQYF. Written as DNA, the CDR3 is TGTGCCAGCAGCCTAGCTCCGGGACAGGAAATTTACGAGCAGTACTTC. The entire variable domain, with the rest obtained from reference TRBV5-6 and TRBJ2-7, is as follows: DAGVTQSPTHLIKTRGQQVTLRCSPKSGHDTVSWYQQALGQGPQFIFQYYEEEERQRGNFPDRFSGHQFPNYSSELNVNALLLGDSALYLCASSLAPGQEIYEQYFGPGTRLTVT.

This clonotype was found many times. J is TRBJ2-7 and V is TRBV18, with a possible D match to TRBD2 (6 bases). V was clipped by 0 bases and J by 0 bases, with 9 bases between them. Germline V CDR1 and CDR2: KGHSH, LQKENI. This CDR3 is 15 amino acids long. CDR3 protein: CASSPPSSASYEQYF. The CDR3 nucleotides are TGTGCCAGCTCACCACCTTCTAGCGCCTCCTACGAGCAGTACTTC.

The table lists this clonotype with a few counts. V gene TRBV6-2 or TRBV6-3 combines with J gene TRBJ2-3; a weak D match, TRBD1 (6 bases). Trimming pared 5 bases from V and 2 bases from J, leaving 11 bases between. The CDR3 is made up of 14 amino acids. Per the germline V gene, CDR1 is MNHEY and CDR2 is SVGEGT. CDR3 amino acids: CASSSGGHTDTQYF. In DNA form, the CDR3 reads TGTGCCAGCAGTAGTGGGGGCCACACAGATACGCAGTATTTT.

The table lists this clonotype with many counts. V and J are TRBV19 and TRBJ1-1, with D possibly being TRBD1 (6 bases). The CDR3 has 15 residues. V was cut by 3 bases and J by 0 bases, with 11 bases left in between. Germline assignment: CDR1 LNHDA and CDR2 SQIVND (reference sequence). The CDR3 sequence is CASSIRGRLNTEAFF. CDR3 sequence (DNA): TGTGCCAGTAGTATCAGGGGTCGGTTGAACACTGAAGCTTTCTTT. The whole variable domain, filled in from reference TRBV19 and TRBJ1-1, reads DGGITQSPKYLFRKEGQNVTLSCEQNLNHDAMYWYRQDPGQGLRLIYYSQIVNDFQKGDIAEGYSVSREKKESFPLTVTSAQKNPTAFYLCASSIRGRLNTEAFFGQGTRLTVV.

As to this clonotype: A single base separates this from a much larger clone, so it may be a read error. The chain recombines TRBV25-1 with TRBJ2-5; D not certain. CDR1 MGHDK and CDR2 SYGVNS come from the germline V gene. The CDR3 totals 13 residues. In DNA form, the CDR3 reads TGTACCAGCAGTGACATAGGTCGGGAGACCCAGTACTTC. This gives the protein CTSSDIGRETQYF.

In its sample, this clonotype was seen many times. The chain carries TRBV3-1 and TRBJ1-2, with a possible D match to TRBD1 (6 bases). This CDR3 has 15 amino acids. Trimming left V 1 base short and J 8 bases short, with 17 bases between. Germline CDR1 and CDR2: LGHDT and YNNKEL (reference sequence). The CDR3 is CASSQAGTYRGGYTF. CDR3 nucleotides: TGTGCCAGCAGCCAAGCCGGGACATATCGTGGCGGCTACACCTTC.

This clonotype has only one observation. A far larger clone is only one base removed, so a read error is likely. The rearrangement links TRBV2 to TRBJ1-1; 12 bases match TRBD1. CDR1 and CDR2 from the germline V gene are SNHLY and FYNNEI. V shed 6 bases and J 0 bases; nucleotides not matched to a gene: 5. CDR3 length: 16 residues. Written as DNA, the CDR3 is TGTGCCAGCAGGCGGGACAGGGGGCAATTGAACACTGAAGCTTTCTTT. Encoded protein: CASRRDRGQLNTEAFF. The full variable domain, completed using reference TRBV2 and TRBJ1-1, is EPEVTQTPSHQVTQMGQEVILRCVPISNHLYFYWYRQILGQKVEFLVSFYNNEISEKSEIFDDQFSVERPDGSNFTLKIRSTKLEDSAMYFCASRRDRGQLNTEAFFGQGTRLTVV.